This is a list of T cell receptor beta chains from one sample in a study of tumour-infiltrating T cells in Burkitt lymphoma. Produced via immunoSEQ multiplex PCR; TCRdb's table is partial and in-frame only. The repertoire holds several thousand clones, with more than 75% as singletons. The sample consisted of tumor tissue. These receptor sequences come from a human donor with Burkitt lymphoma. CDR3s include the opening cysteine and the closing phenylalanine or tryptophan. D genes are given only for firm matches. Clone size, where shown, is once, few, many, or a class for clones that have expanded.

j_call,clone_size,v_call,d_call,cdr3_aa,cdr3_nt
TRBJ1-1,NA,TRBV28,NA,CASSQYGGRGTEAFF,TGTGCCAGCAGTCAATACGGGGGGAGGGGCACTGAAGCTTTCTTT
TRBJ2-7,NA,TRBV12-2,NA,CASRSFQGQGAGYEQYF,TGTGCAAGTCGGTCCTTCCAAGGACAGGGGGCAGGCTACGAGCAGTACTTC
TRBJ2-7,once,TRBV28,TRBD1,CASSGNRGRPAYEQYF,TGTGCCAGCAGTGGAAACAGGGGGCGCCCCGCCTACGAGCAGTACTTC
TRBJ1-4,NA,TRBV27,NA,CASSLLGGGPDEKLFF,TGTGCCAGCAGTTTATTGGGGGGGGGACCGGATGAAAAACTGTTTTTT
TRBJ1-6,NA,TRBV11-2,NA,CASSLVGGSPLHF,TGTGCCAGCAGCTTAGTCGGTGGCTCACCCCTCCACTTT
TRBJ2-7,NA,TRBV30,TRBD2,CARGGAGGLSYEQYF,TGTGCCCGGGGAGGAGCGGGGGGCCTCTCCTACGAGCAGTACTTC
TRBJ2-3,NA,TRBV6-5,NA,CASRPLRQGTDTQYF,TGTGCCAGCAGACCCCTGAGACAAGGCACAGATACGCAGTATTTT
TRBJ2-1,NA,TRBV29-1,TRBD2,CSVDVSSGLDEQFF,TGCAGCGTGGATGTGTCTAGCGGGCTGGATGAGCAGTTCTTC
TRBJ2-2,NA,TRBV6-1,NA,CASSESSEGAGELFF,TGTGCCAGCAGTGAATCCAGCGAGGGGGCCGGGGAGCTGTTTTTT
TRBJ2-3,NA,TRBV11-3,TRBD1,CASSQTRTGAHTDTQYF,TGTGCCAGCAGCCAAACACGGACAGGGGCGCACACAGATACGCAGTATTTT
TRBJ2-1,NA,TRBV15,TRBD1,CATRVGDSKNEQFF,TGTGCCACCAGGGTAGGGGACAGTAAGAATGAGCAGTTCTTC
TRBJ1-3,NA,TRBV18,NA,CASSQGKRNTIYF,TGTGCCAGCTCACAGGGGAAGAGAAACACCATATATTTT
TRBJ1-5,NA,TRBV2,NA,CASSENQNQPQHF,TGTGCCAGCAGTGAAAACCAAAATCAGCCCCAGCATTTT
TRBJ1-2,once,TRBV6-1,TRBD1,CASRRGQGNNYGYTF,TGTGCCAGCAGGAGGGGACAGGGTAATAACTATGGCTACACCTTC
TRBJ2-7,once,TRBV11-2,NA,CASSLDRGSEQYF,TGTGCCAGCAGCTTAGATAGGGGATCCGAGCAGTACTTC
TRBJ1-1,NA,TRBV9,NA,CASSPHAGYTEAFF,TGTGCCAGCAGCCCACATGCGGGGTACACTGAAGCTTTCTTT
TRBJ1-4,NA,TRBV19,NA,CASTIGRRNEKLFF,TGTGCCAGTACCATAGGGCGGAGAAATGAAAAACTGTTTTTT
TRBJ2-7,NA,TRBV14,TRBD2,CASSQDERGIPYEQYF,TGTGCCAGCAGCCAAGATGAGCGGGGGATCCCATACGAGCAGTACTTC
TRBJ1-2,NA,TRBV6-1,NA,CASSEKWWGGDNYGYTF,TGTGCCAGCAGTGAAAAATGGTGGGGGGGGGATAACTATGGCTACACCTTC
TRBJ2-5,NA,TRBV5-1,TRBD2,CASSTRRGEQETQYF,TGCGCCAGCAGCACCCGCCGGGGGGAGCAAGAGACCCAGTACTTC
TRBJ2-1,once,TRBV7-9,TRBD1,CASSSDRGQQFF,TGTGCCAGCAGCTCAGACAGGGGCCAGCAGTTCTTC
TRBJ1-2,NA,TRBV7-9,TRBD1,CASSSRGTGMDYGYTF,TGTGCCAGCAGCTCCAGGGGGACAGGGATGGACTATGGCTACACCTTC
TRBJ2-5,NA,TRBV28,NA,CASSRIGGPLGETQYF,TGTGCCAGCAGTCGCATCGGTGGACCTCTGGGAGAGACCCAGTACTTC
TRBJ2-5,few,TRBV18,TRBD2,CASSLLAGGVQETQYF,TGTGCCAGCTCACTCTTAGCGGGAGGAGTCCAAGAGACCCAGTACTTC
TRBJ1-2,NA,TRBV18,NA,CASSLTWSRGRGYTF,TGTGCCAGCTCCCTCACCTGGAGCAGGGGACGGGGCTACACCTTC
TRBJ2-5,NA,TRBV5-1,TRBD2,CASSWGGLAGAMYQETQYF,TGCGCCAGCAGCTGGGGGGGACTAGCGGGGGCGATGTACCAAGAGACCCAGTACTTC
TRBJ2-1,NA,TRBV5-1,TRBD2,CASSFYSGGTVYNEQFF,TGCGCCAGCAGCTTTTATAGCGGGGGGACGGTCTACAATGAGCAGTTCTTC
TRBJ2-2,NA,TRBV5-6,NA,CASSRRERPGELFF,TGTGCCAGCAGCAGACGGGAGAGACCCGGGGAGCTGTTTTTT
TRBJ2-4,NA,TRBV5-5,NA,CASSSREAKNIQYF,TGTGCCAGCAGCTCGAGAGAAGCCAAAAACATTCAGTACTTC
TRBJ2-4,NA,TRBV20-1,NA,CSARGVSIQYF,TGCAGTGCTAGAGGGGTATCCATTCAGTACTTC
TRBJ2-3,NA,TRBV7-2,NA,CASRPSGTSGDTQYF,TGTGCCAGCAGACCCTCAGGGACCTCCGGGGATACGCAGTATTTT
TRBJ1-4,NA,TRBV19,NA,CASSVTGEKLFF,TGTGCCAGTAGTGTTACAGGGGAAAAACTGTTTTTT
TRBJ1-2,NA,TRBV2,NA,CASTGGDGSNYGYTF,TGTGCCAGCACGGGAGGGGACGGATCTAACTATGGCTACACCTTC
TRBJ2-7,NA,TRBV5-5,NA,CASSFSREEQYF,TGTGCCAGCAGCTTCTCTCGGGAGGAGCAGTACTTC
TRBJ1-1,NA,TRBV18,NA,CASSTLGVVSEAFF,TGTGCCAGCTCAACCCTGGGGGTCGTCTCCGAAGCTTTCTTT
TRBJ1-2,NA,TRBV7-2,NA,CASSSLRIQGSGYTF,TGTGCCAGCAGCTCTCTCCGGATACAGGGCTCCGGCTACACCTTC
TRBJ1-3,once,TRBV7-2,TRBD1,CASSRDSLSGNTIYF,TGTGCCAGCAGCAGGGACAGCCTCTCTGGAAACACCATATATTTT
TRBJ1-2,NA,TRBV7-9,NA,CASSLVGGNYGYTF,TGTGCCAGCAGCTTAGTAGGCGGGAATTATGGCTACACCTTC
TRBJ1-2,NA,TRBV5-4,NA,CASSLSVGAEGYGYTF,TGTGCCAGCAGCTTGTCAGTCGGCGCCGAGGGGTATGGCTACACCTTC
TRBJ1-1,NA,TRBV19,NA,CASSMDRLNTEAFF,TGTGCCAGTAGTATGGATAGGTTGAACACTGAAGCTTTCTTT
TRBJ1-5,NA,TRBV7-8,TRBD1,CASSSGTDNQPQHF,TGTGCCAGCAGCTCTGGGACAGACAATCAGCCCCAGCATTTT